Listed below are T cell receptor beta chains from one sample, sequenced in a study of T-cell memory formation after mild COVID-19. In TCRdb, the 5' RACE reads were re-called with MiXCR into one record per CDR3 protein. The data hold hundreds of thousands of distinct CDR3 sequences, with about 23% observed a single time. What was sequenced was PBMCs or a T cell subset sorted from them (not recorded which). The receptors stem from an adult woman who had mild COVID-19 (a few samples of this study predate the infection). Cell type and time point are not known. CDR3s include the opening cysteine and the closing phenylalanine or tryptophan. The D gene is left open where the match is weak. The listing skips clone size in some rows; elsewhere it reads once, few, many or a size class.

clone_size | j_call | d_call | v_call | cdr3_aa | cdr3_nt
once | TRBJ2-2 | TRBD1 | TRBV7-2 | CASSSGEGARTGELFF | TGTGCCAGCAGCTCCGGAGAGGGGGCGAGGACCGGGGAGCTGTTTTTT
few | TRBJ2-1 | TRBD2 | TRBV28 | CASSLDSGGAKYNEQFF | TGTGCCAGCAGCCTCGATAGCGGGGGGGCGAAATACAATGAGCAGTTCTTC
few | TRBJ2-2 | TRBD1 | TRBV5-1 | CASSAPRGTGNTGELFF | TGCGCCAGCAGCGCACCCCGCGGGACAGGGAACACCGGGGAGCTGTTTTTT
- | TRBJ2-3 | - | TRBV12-3/TRBV12-4 | CASRTKGPDTQYF | TGTGCCAGCAGAACGAAGGGTCCAGATACGCAGTATTTT
few | TRBJ2-1 | - | TRBV24-1 | CATSDLWGEQFF | TGTGCCACCAGTGATTTATGGGGGGAGCAGTTCTTC
few | TRBJ2-1 | TRBD2 | TRBV5-1 | CASSPGTTRGNEQFF | TGCGCCAGCAGTCCCGGGACTACGAGGGGCAATGAGCAGTTCTTC
few | TRBJ1-2 | - | TRBV12-3/TRBV12-4 | CASSLRTRGYTF | TGTGCCAGCAGTTTAAGGACGCGGGGCTACACCTTC
- | TRBJ2-2 | - | TRBV29-1 | CSVGTSNTGELFF | TGCAGCGTCGGGACTTCTAACACCGGGGAGCTGTTTTTT
- | TRBJ2-7 | TRBD1 | TRBV5-1 | CASSLTTGAYYEQYF | TGCGCCAGCAGCTTGACGACAGGGGCCTACTACGAGCAGTACTTC
many | TRBJ2-1 | - | TRBV5-5 | CASSLDGVINEQFF | TGTGCCAGCAGTCTTGACGGGGTGATCAATGAGCAGTTCTTC
few | TRBJ2-2 | - | TRBV18 | CASSLKDLNTGELFF | TGTGCCAGCTCACTTAAGGATCTGAACACCGGGGAGCTGTTTTTT
- | TRBJ1-2 | - | TRBV5-5 | CASSLSGDTNYGYTF | TGTGCCAGCAGCTTGTCAGGGGATACTAACTATGGCTACACCTTC
- | TRBJ2-7 | - | TRBV3-1 | CASSPAGPGGPSDYEQYF | TGTGCCAGCAGTCCAGCGGGCCCTGGAGGCCCGAGCGACTACGAGCAGTACTTC
- | TRBJ1-1 | TRBD1 | TRBV6-2/TRBV6-3 | CASRRTGMNTEAFF | TGTGCCAGCAGACGGACAGGAATGAACACTGAAGCTTTCTTT
- | TRBJ2-7 | - | TRBV4-3 | CASSQEQLLTYEQYF | TGCGCCAGCAGCCAGGAACAGCTTCTCACGTACGAGCAGTACTTC
- | TRBJ2-7 | - | TRBV11-2 | CASSFNRFEQYF | TGTGCCAGCAGCTTTAACAGATTCGAGCAGTACTTC
- | TRBJ2-3 | TRBD2 | TRBV7-2 | CASSPGPYQLAGNTLGTDTQYF | TGTGCCAGCAGCCCAGGCCCCTATCAACTAGCGGGGAACACCCTGGGCACAGATACGCAGTATTTT
- | TRBJ2-5 | - | TRBV5-4 | CASSLSSETQYF | TGTGCCAGCAGCTTATCGTCCGAGACCCAGTACTTC
few | TRBJ2-5 | TRBD2 | TRBV7-3 | CASSPGGGVPQETQYF | TGTGCCAGCAGCCCCGGCGGGGGAGTCCCGCAAGAGACCCAGTACTTC
- | TRBJ1-1 | - | TRBV7-2 | CASAEGMNTEAFF | TGTGCCAGCGCGGAGGGCATGAACACTGAAGCTTTCTTT
- | TRBJ2-1 | TRBD1 | TRBV19 | CASSHGTGLEQFF | TGTGCCAGTAGTCACGGGACAGGGCTTGAGCAGTTCTTC
- | TRBJ2-5 | - | TRBV7-2 | CASSLDSTVQETQYF | TGTGCCAGCAGCTTAGATTCGACAGTCCAAGAGACCCAGTACTTC
- | TRBJ1-1 | TRBD1 | TRBV20-1 | CSARGQGAVNTEAFF | TGCAGTGCTAGGGGACAGGGGGCCGTGAACACTGAAGCTTTCTTT
few | TRBJ1-2 | - | TRBV7-8 | CASSLGLFYGYTF | TGTGCCAGCAGCTTAGGGCTTTTCTATGGCTACACCTTC
- | TRBJ2-3 | TRBD1 | TRBV12-3/TRBV12-4 | CASSLRGTVTDTQYF | TGTGCCAGCAGTTTACGAGGGACAGTAACAGATACGCAGTATTTT
few | TRBJ2-7 | - | TRBV7-9 | CASSLTGPEQYF | TGTGCCAGCAGCTTAACAGGGCCCGAGCAGTACTTC
few | TRBJ2-1 | - | TRBV29-1 | CSARQGGSYNEQFF | TGCAGCGCCAGACAGGGAGGCTCCTACAATGAGCAGTTCTTC
- | TRBJ1-2 | - | TRBV5-6 | CASSRLSGLGYGYTF | TGTGCCAGCAGCCGCCTGTCGGGATTGGGCTATGGCTACACCTTC
- | TRBJ1-2 | TRBD1 | TRBV6-5 | CASSFNDRGHGYTF | TGTGCCAGCAGTTTCAACGACAGGGGGCATGGCTACACCTTC
- | TRBJ1-6 | TRBD1 | TRBV7-9 | CASSPPGTADSPLHF | TGTGCCAGCAGCCCCCCCGGGACAGCGGATTCACCCCTCCACTTT
few | TRBJ1-6 | - | TRBV10-3 | CAISDFKGSPLHF | TGTGCCATCAGTGACTTCAAGGGTTCACCCCTCCACTTT
- | TRBJ1-1 | - | TRBV4-2 | CASKKTDTEAFF | TGTGCCAGCAAGAAGACGGACACTGAAGCTTTCTTT
- | TRBJ2-1 | TRBD1 | TRBV7-9 | CASSMTGIEQFF | TGTGCCAGCAGCATGACAGGGATTGAGCAGTTCTTC
- | TRBJ2-7 | TRBD1 | TRBV13 | CASSSTGTGSHEQYF | TGTGCCAGCAGCTCAACCGGGACAGGGTCCCACGAGCAGTACTTC
- | TRBJ1-1 | - | TRBV7-2 | CASGPAYSEAFF | TGTGCCAGCGGGCCCGCCTATAGTGAAGCTTTCTTT
- | TRBJ2-7 | TRBD1 | TRBV20-1 | CSAGTGVGEQYF | TGCAGTGCTGGAACAGGGGTAGGCGAGCAGTACTTC
- | TRBJ2-5 | - | TRBV6-5 | CASRRRGSSETQYF | TGTGCCAGCAGACGAAGGGGTTCGAGTGAGACCCAGTACTTC
few | TRBJ2-3 | TRBD1 | TRBV12-3/TRBV12-4 | CASSLFRTGLASDTDTQYF | TGTGCCAGCAGTTTATTTAGGACAGGGCTTGCGTCTGATACAGATACGCAGTATTTT
few | TRBJ2-1 | - | TRBV4-1 | CASSQGPLQGYNEQFF | TGCGCCAGCAGCCAAGGCCCGTTACAGGGCTACAATGAGCAGTTCTTC
- | TRBJ1-2 | - | TRBV24-1 | CATIIQGRNNYGYTF | TGTGCCACCATAATCCAGGGACGGAATAACTATGGCTACACCTTC
few | TRBJ2-3 | TRBD2 | TRBV12-3/TRBV12-4 | CASSPGTSGSENTQYF | TGTGCCAGCAGTCCTGGGACTAGCGGGAGCGAGAATACGCAGTATTTT
- | TRBJ2-1 | TRBD2 | TRBV5-1 | CASSPGLAGPSYNEQFF | TGCGCCAGCAGCCCGGGACTAGCGGGGCCCTCCTACAATGAGCAGTTCTTC
- | TRBJ2-5 | - | TRBV7-6 | CASSPPGGGTRETQYF | TGTGCCAGCAGCCCCCCCGGAGGGGGTACGAGGGAGACCCAGTACTTC
many | TRBJ2-1 | TRBD2 | TRBV7-8 | CASSSPGRGNSYNEQFF | TGTGCCAGCAGCTCCCCTGGGCGGGGGAACTCCTACAATGAGCAGTTCTTC
few | TRBJ2-1 | TRBD2 | TRBV6-2/TRBV6-3 | CASTLAEEQFF | TGTGCCAGCACACTAGCGGAAGAGCAGTTCTTC